One and the same sample provided the 30 T cell receptor beta chains below, sequenced in a study of technical replicates of blood from four donors. The data were produced by immunoSEQ multiplex PCR, yet TCRdb's version contains in-frame clones alone and is incomplete. The sample lists over 70,000 clones; approximately 96% were seen once. The sample taken for sequencing was T cells isolated from PBMCs. The receptors derive from a human donor in good health.

This rearrangement joins TRBV5-1 to TRBJ2-7; no definite D call. CDR3 length equals 14 residues. Germline V gives CDR1 SGHRS, CDR2 YFSETQ. Trimming stripped 4 bases from V and 4 bases from J, with 15 bases between. Written as DNA, the CDR3 is TGCGCCAGCAGCCCGCGGTCGGGTCAATACGAGCAGTACTTC. Encoded protein: CASSPRSGQYEQYF.

This chain joins TRBV6-6 and TRBJ1-4, with TRBD1 matching 7 bases. The CDR3 is 15 residues long. The junction had 9 bases not matched to a gene; V was cut back by 4 bases and J by 7 bases. Germline V gene lookup returns CDR1 MNHNY and CDR2 SVGAGI (reference sequence). The chain's CDR3 is CASSFDRARGEKLFF. CDR3 sequence (DNA): TGTGCCAGCAGTTTCGACAGGGCCAGGGGTGAAAAACTGTTTTTT.

This clone was seen only once. The CDR3 region is CASRAGGETQYF. CDR3 nucleotides: TGTGCCAGTCGAGCGGGAGGAGAGACCCAGTACTTC. V is TRBV19 and J is TRBJ2-5; 9 bases agree with TRBD2. Germline V gene sequence: CDR1 LNHDA, CDR2 SQIVND (reference sequence). V trimming: 8 bases; J trimming: 4 bases; junction bases outside the gene matches: 2. This CDR3 is built from 12 residues.

This clone has just a few counts. The CDR3 is CASSLRQGSRETQYF. The CDR3 DNA reads as TGTGCCAGCAGCTTAAGACAGGGGAGTCGAGAGACCCAGTACTTC. This sequence joins TRBV7-8 and TRBJ2-5; 8 nucleotides line up with TRBD1. The germline V gene has CDR1 SGHVS and CDR2 FQNEAQ. This CDR3 spans 15 amino acids. V gave up 2 bases and J gave up 4 bases; unmatched junction bases: 6.

The V and J genes are TRBV4-1 and TRBJ2-7; D is perhaps TRBD2 (6 bases). The ends were cut back, 1 base at V and 3 bases at J, with 10 bases in the middle. Germline-derived CDR1 and CDR2 are MGHRA and YSYEKL. There are 14 residues in the CDR3. The CDR3 nucleotides are TGCGCCAGCAGCCAAGGAAGGGGACTCTACGAGCAGTACTTC. Its protein product is CASSQGRGLYEQYF.

The chain is built from TRBV27 and TRBJ1-4; TRBD1 matches 11 bases. Trimming took 6 bases from V and 7 from J; bases not matched to a gene: 7. The CDR3 extends over 15 amino acids. Germline V gene lookup returns CDR1 MNHEY and CDR2 SMNVEV (reference sequence). The CDR3 DNA reads TGTGCCAGCAGGAGGACAGGGGGCATGGGTGAAAAACTGTTTTTT. The encoded protein is CASRRTGGMGEKLFF.

The V and J genes are TRBV19 and TRBJ2-5; 8 bases are a match to TRBD1. The CDR3 length is 14 residues. Germline V gene data show CDR1 as LNHDA and CDR2 as SQIVND (reference sequence). V shed 8 bases and J 4 bases; nucleotides not matched to a gene: 9. CDR3 DNA sequence: TGTGCCAGTCAAGACAGGGGTGGGGGAGAGACCCAGTACTTC. Its translation is CASQDRGGGETQYF.

The chain is built from TRBV4-1 and TRBJ2-5; 9 bases are shared with TRBD1. CDR1 is MGHRA, CDR2 YSYEKL, per germline. CDR3 length: 16 residues. V was clipped by 1 base and J by 0 bases; unmatched bases: 3. This CDR3 reads CASSQAGTGNQETQYF. The CDR3 DNA is TGCGCCAGCAGCCAAGCCGGGACAGGGAACCAAGAGACCCAGTACTTC.

The chain employs TRBV27 and TRBJ2-2, with D possibly matching TRBD1 (7 bases). The CDR3 covers 17 residues. The V gene's germline CDR1 is MNHEY and CDR2 SMNVEV (reference sequence). Trimming shortened V by 4 bases and J by 2 bases, and 17 bases separated the two germline ends. This chain's CDR3 is CASSYPRRGLNTGELFF. In DNA form, the CDR3 reads TGTGCCAGCAGTTATCCCCGGAGGGGGCTAAACACCGGGGAGCTGTTTTTT.

The V call is TRBV10-3, the J call TRBJ1-1; possible D gene TRBD1, 6 bases. The CDR3 has 17 amino acids. V was trimmed by 0 bases and J by 5 bases, leaving 19 bases between them. From germline, CDR1 is ENHRY and CDR2 SYGVKD. CDR3 sequence (DNA): TGTGCCATCAGTGAGTCTTGGGCAGGGGCTACTACGACTGAAGCTTTCTTT. Its protein is CAISESWAGATTTEAFF.

This clone was seen just once. The CDR3, as DNA: TGTGCCAGCAGTGTAGAGTCGTTCAGGGCCTCCTACGAGCAGTACTTC. It encodes CASSVESFRASYEQYF. The rearrangement links TRBV6-1 to TRBJ2-7; TRBD1 might be the D (5 bases). Trimming pared 4 bases from V and 0 bases from J, leaving 16 bases between. The CDR3 extends over 16 amino acids. Germline lookup yields CDR1 MNHNS and CDR2 SASEGT.

The J gene is TRBJ2-2, the V gene TRBV6-6; 8 bases line up with TRBD2. The CDR3 spans 16 residues. The germline gives CDR1 MNHNY, CDR2 SVGAGI (reference sequence). After removal of 5 bases from V and 2 bases from J, the junction contained 7 bases not matched to a gene. In DNA form, the CDR3 reads TGTGCCAGCAGTCCGTTTACTAGCGGTAACACCGGGGAGCTGTTTTTT. Amino acid sequence: CASSPFTSGNTGELFF.

J is TRBJ2-1 and V is TRBV19; weak D call: TRBD2 (7 bases). V lost 1 base and J lost 4, with 11 bases in between. Looked up from germline, CDR1 is LNHDA and CDR2 is SQIVND (reference sequence). This CDR3 comprises 15 residues. The CDR3 DNA reads TGTGCCAGTAGTATAGTGGGAGGGGGTTACAATGAGCAGTTCTTC. This encodes CASSIVGGGYNEQFF. The full variable domain, in which reference TRBV19 and TRBJ2-1 provide the parts outside the CDR3, is DGGITQSPKYLFRKEGQNVTLSCEQNLNHDAMYWYRQDPGQGLRLIYYSQIVNDFQKGDIAEGYSVSREKKESFPLTVTSAQKNPTAFYLCASSIVGGGYNEQFFGPGTRLTVL.

This sequence joins TRBV4-1 and TRBJ1-2; 8 nucleotides line up with TRBD1. J gave up 4 bases and V 3 bases, and 4 bases lay outside the gene matches. Germline V gene lookup returns CDR1 MGHRA and CDR2 YSYEKL. The CDR3 has 14 amino acids. CDR3 amino acids: CASSQGTGGYGYTF. The CDR3 DNA reads TGCGCCAGCAGCCAGGGTACAGGGGGCTATGGCTACACCTTC.

This clone was picked up one time. V and J are TRBV27 and TRBJ1-5; D may be TRBD1 (5 bases). The ends were cut back, 3 bases at V and 5 bases at J, with 14 bases in the middle. Germline V lookup: CDR1 MNHEY, CDR2 SMNVEV (reference sequence). This CDR3 is 15 amino acids long. CDR3: CASSFRGAGDQPQHF. CDR3 coding DNA: TGTGCCAGCAGTTTTAGGGGCGCTGGGGATCAGCCCCAGCATTTT.

The chain uses TRBV7-6 and TRBJ2-7; D is possibly TRBD2 (6 bases). V lost 6 bases and J 7 bases, leaving 22 bases between the germline ends. The CDR3 is 15 amino acids. CDR1 and CDR2 from the germline V gene are SGHVS and FNYEAQ. The CDR3 protein is CASSTGVASAGEQYF. CDR3 nucleotides: TGTGCCAGCAGTACCGGGGTAGCGAGTGCGGGGGAGCAGTACTTC.

The chain carries TRBV27 and TRBJ2-7; perhaps TRBD1 as D (6 bases). V lost 5 bases and J 2 bases, leaving 16 bases between the germline ends. This CDR3 has 15 amino acids. Germline V gene sequence: CDR1 MNHEY, CDR2 SMNVEV (reference sequence). The CDR3 spells CASSLRQEEPYEQYF. CDR3 DNA: TGTGCCAGCAGTCTTAGACAGGAAGAGCCCTACGAGCAGTACTTC.

The chain joins TRBV7-6 to TRBJ2-7; 8 nucleotides match TRBD1. The CDR3 has 12 residues. With V trimmed by 5 bases and J by 6 bases, 3 bases remained unmatched. Germline lookup yields CDR1 SGHVS and CDR2 FNYEAQ. In DNA form, the CDR3 reads TGTGCCAGCAGCGGGACAGGCGTCGAGCAGTACTTC. It encodes CASSGTGVEQYF.

The chain has TRBV2 and TRBJ1-4; possibly TRBD1 for D (5 bases). V shed 1 base and J shed 13 bases, with 19 bases lying between them. Germline V gene lookup returns CDR1 SNHLY and CDR2 FYNNEI. The CDR3 sequence is 15 residues long. The CDR3 loop reads CASSEEGRVDEALFF. As DNA, the CDR3 is TGTGCCAGCAGTGAAGAGGGCAGGGTCGATGAAGCACTGTTTTTT.

The chain employs TRBV10-1 and TRBJ2-1; the match to TRBD2 covers 8 bases. Unmatched junction bases numbered 10, after V lost 3 bases and J lost 0 bases. Germline CDR1 and CDR2: WNHNN and SYGVQD (reference sequence). The CDR3 consists of 18 residues. For the CDR3, the DNA is TGCGCCAGCAGTGATATGGCGGGGGGCCCCAGCTCCTACAATGAGCAGTTCTTC. This sequence encodes CASSDMAGGPSSYNEQFF.

The CDR3 region has the DNA TGTGCCAGTAGTATCTCGACTAGCGGGCCCGACGTGCAAGAGACCCAGTACTTC. Translating gives CASSISTSGPDVQETQYF. J is TRBJ2-5 and V is TRBV19; 10 nucleotides line up with TRBD2. The germline V gene has CDR1 LNHDA and CDR2 SQIVND (reference sequence). With 3 bases clipped from V and 2 bases from J, the junction kept 12 bases outside the gene matches. The CDR3 has 18 amino acids.

The rearrangement uses TRBV5-4 and TRBJ1-2, with TRBD1 matching 11 bases. The V gene's germline CDR1 is SGHNT and CDR2 YYREEE (reference sequence). The CDR3 has 18 amino acids. After removal of 0 bases from V and 2 bases from J, the junction contained 9 bases not matched to a gene. CDR3 DNA: TGTGCCAGCAGCTTGGGGGGACAGGGGGTTAAGAAGAACTATGGCTACACCTTC. Protein sequence: CASSLGGQGVKKNYGYTF.

The chain carries TRBV5-6 and TRBJ2-7; TRBD1 matches 7 bases. Per the germline V gene, CDR1 is SGHDT and CDR2 is YYEEEE. The CDR3 totals 17 residues. V lost 4 bases to trimming and J lost 2 bases; unmatched junction nucleotides: 15. CDR3 nucleotides: TGTGCCAGCAGCCGGAGGCCCCGGGACAGTTTTACCTACGAGCAGTACTTC. Encoded protein: CASSRRPRDSFTYEQYF.

This clone was counted once. The CDR3 spells CASSLYPERAYEQYF. In DNA form, the CDR3 reads TGTGCCAGTTCACTATATCCGGAGAGGGCCTACGAGCAGTACTTC. V is TRBV6-1 and J is TRBJ2-7; TRBD2 is a possible D gene (5 bases). V was cut by 9 bases and J by 2 bases, with 20 bases left in between. The germline V gene has CDR1 MNHNS and CDR2 SASEGT. This CDR3 is 15 amino acids long.

The chain joins TRBV7-6 to TRBJ2-5; 12 bases align to TRBD2. CDR1 is SGHVS and CDR2 is FNYEAQ in the germline V gene. The CDR3 totals 16 residues. V shed 1 base and J 4 bases; nucleotides not matched to a gene: 4. CDR3 nucleotides: TGTGCCAGCAGCTTAGACCAGACTAGCGGGGGAGAGACCCAGTACTTC. Translated, it gives CASSLDQTSGGETQYF.

This chain links TRBV11-2 with TRBJ2-7; 11 nucleotides match TRBD2. The CDR3 is 16 amino acids. The junction had 3 bases not matched to a gene; V was cut back by 0 bases and J by 2 bases. Germline CDR1 is SGHAT and CDR2 is FQNNGV. The CDR3 region has the DNA TGTGCCAGCAGCTTAGAGGGACTAGCGGCGGCCTACGAGCAGTACTTC. Residues: CASSLEGLAAAYEQYF. Variable domain in full (rest from reference TRBV11-2 and TRBJ2-7): EAGVAQSPRYKIIEKRQSVAFWCNPISGHATLYWYQQILGQGPKLLIQFQNNGVVDDSQLPKDRFSAERLKGVDSTLKIQPAKLEDSAVYLCASSLEGLAAAYEQYFGPGTRLTVT.

As regards this clone: The junction and the germline gene differ at one end; a read error may be behind it. The V gene is TRBV2, the J gene TRBJ1-5; 7 positions agree with TRBD1. The CDR3 is 15 amino acids. Germline values: CDR1 SNHLY, CDR2 FYNNEI. CDR3 residues: CASREDRAGNQPQHF. The CDR3 DNA reads TGTGCCAGCAGGGAAGACAGGGCTGGGAATCAGCCCCAGCATTTT.

The gene calls are TRBV27 and TRBJ2-2, with D unresolved. Per the germline V gene, CDR1 is MNHEY and CDR2 is SMNVEV (reference sequence). V was clipped by 7 bases and J by 6 bases, with 12 bases between them. This CDR3 spans 13 amino acids. In DNA form, the CDR3 reads TGTGCCAGCAAGAACTCAGGTGCCGGGGAGCTGTTTTTT. It translates to CASKNSGAGELFF.

The V and J genes are TRBV11-2 and TRBJ2-7, with TRBD1 matching over 9 bases. Germline V gene lookup returns CDR1 SGHAT and CDR2 FQNNGV. The CDR3 sequence is 15 residues long. Trimming removed 1 base from V and 4 bases from J; junction bases left unmatched: 5. The CDR3 loop is CASSLAGTGFYEQYF. CDR3 DNA sequence: TGTGCCAGCAGCTTAGCCGGGACAGGGTTTTACGAGCAGTACTTC.

The V call is TRBV18, the J call TRBJ2-2; 8 nucleotides align to TRBD1. Germline V gene lookup returns CDR1 KGHSH and CDR2 LQKENI. The trim removed 2 bases at V and 0 bases at J, leaving 8 bases unmatched. This CDR3 has 18 residues. CDR3 sequence (DNA): TGTGCCAGCTCACCAGGGGACAGGCTTACAACGAACACCGGGGAGCTGTTTTTT. It yields the protein CASSPGDRLTTNTGELFF.